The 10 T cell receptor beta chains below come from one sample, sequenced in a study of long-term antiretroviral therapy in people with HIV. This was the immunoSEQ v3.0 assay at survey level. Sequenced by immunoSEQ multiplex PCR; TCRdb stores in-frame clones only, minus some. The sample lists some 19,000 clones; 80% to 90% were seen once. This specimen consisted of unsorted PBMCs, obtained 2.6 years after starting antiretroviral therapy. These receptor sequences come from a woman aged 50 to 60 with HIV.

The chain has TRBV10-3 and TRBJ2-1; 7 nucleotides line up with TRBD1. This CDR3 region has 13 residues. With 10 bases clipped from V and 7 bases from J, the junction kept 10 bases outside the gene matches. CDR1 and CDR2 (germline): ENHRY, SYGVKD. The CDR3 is CATQRQGQNEQFF. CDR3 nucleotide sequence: TGTGCCACGCAGAGACAGGGACAAAATGAGCAGTTCTTC.

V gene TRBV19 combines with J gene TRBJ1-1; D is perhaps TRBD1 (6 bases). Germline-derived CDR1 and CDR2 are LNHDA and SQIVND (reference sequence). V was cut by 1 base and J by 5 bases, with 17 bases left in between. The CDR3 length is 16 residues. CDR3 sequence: CASSIGSRGAETEAFF. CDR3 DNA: TGTGCCAGTAGTATAGGGTCTAGGGGGGCTGAGACTGAAGCTTTCTTT.

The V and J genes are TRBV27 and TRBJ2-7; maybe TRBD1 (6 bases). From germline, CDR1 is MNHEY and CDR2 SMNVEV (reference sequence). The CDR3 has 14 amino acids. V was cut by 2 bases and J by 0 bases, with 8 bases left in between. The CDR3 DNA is TGTGCCAGCAGTTTAGACAGGAGCTCCTACGAGCAGTACTTC. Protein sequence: CASSLDRSSYEQYF.

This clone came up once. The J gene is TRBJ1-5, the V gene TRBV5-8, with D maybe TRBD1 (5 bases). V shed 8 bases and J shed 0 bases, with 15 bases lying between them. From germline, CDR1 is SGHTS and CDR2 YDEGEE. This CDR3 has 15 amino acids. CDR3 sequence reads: CASTYWGDSNQPQHF. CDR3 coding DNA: TGTGCCAGTACCTACTGGGGGGATAGCAATCAGCCCCAGCATTTT.

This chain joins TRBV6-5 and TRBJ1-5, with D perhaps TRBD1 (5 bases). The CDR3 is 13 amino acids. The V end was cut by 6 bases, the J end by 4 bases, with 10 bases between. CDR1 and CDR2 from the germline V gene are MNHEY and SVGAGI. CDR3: CASSPGPNQPQHF. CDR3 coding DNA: TGTGCCAGCAGCCCGGGACCGAATCAGCCCCAGCATTTT.

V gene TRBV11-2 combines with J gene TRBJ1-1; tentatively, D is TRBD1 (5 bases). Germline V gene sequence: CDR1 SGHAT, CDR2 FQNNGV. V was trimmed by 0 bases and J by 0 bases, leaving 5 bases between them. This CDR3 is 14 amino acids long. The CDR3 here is CASSLEGVNTEAFF. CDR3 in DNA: TGTGCCAGCAGCTTAGAGGGGGTGAACACTGAAGCTTTCTTT.

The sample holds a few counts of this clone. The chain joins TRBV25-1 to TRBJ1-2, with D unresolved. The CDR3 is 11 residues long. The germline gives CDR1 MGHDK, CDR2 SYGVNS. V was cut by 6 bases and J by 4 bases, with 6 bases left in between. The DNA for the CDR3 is TGTGCCAGCAGGTTCGGCTATGGCTACACCTTC. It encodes CASRFGYGYTF.

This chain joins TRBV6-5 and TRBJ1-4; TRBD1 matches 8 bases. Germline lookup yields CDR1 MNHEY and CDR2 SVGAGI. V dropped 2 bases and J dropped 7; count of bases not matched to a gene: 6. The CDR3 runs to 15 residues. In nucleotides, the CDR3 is TGTGCCAGCAGTTACGACAGGGGTTCGAGTGAAAAACTGTTTTTT. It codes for CASSYDRGSSEKLFF.

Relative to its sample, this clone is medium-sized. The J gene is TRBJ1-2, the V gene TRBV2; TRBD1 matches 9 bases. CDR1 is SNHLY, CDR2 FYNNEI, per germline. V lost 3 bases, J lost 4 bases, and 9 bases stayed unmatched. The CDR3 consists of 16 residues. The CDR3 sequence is CASSEWRDRVGYGYTF. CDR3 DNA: TGTGCCAGCAGTGAGTGGCGGGACAGGGTCGGCTATGGCTACACCTTC.

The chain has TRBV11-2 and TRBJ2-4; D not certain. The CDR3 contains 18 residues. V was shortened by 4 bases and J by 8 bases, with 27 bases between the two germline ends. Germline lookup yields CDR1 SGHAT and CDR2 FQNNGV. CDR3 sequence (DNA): TGTGCCAGCAGCTACCCCAATGGTGGGCGACACCTTGAAGACATTCAGTACTTC. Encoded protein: CASSYPNGGRHLEDIQYF.